One T cell receptor beta chain is described in this entry. The CDR3 runs to 15 residues. The J segment lost 7 bases and the V segment lost 0 bases, leaving 4 bases of the junction unmatched. Germline V CDR1 and CDR2: SGHTS, YDEGEE. The sample belongs to a study of control samples from healthy donors and cancer patients. Assay used: immunoSEQ multiplex PCR; TCRdb lists only in-frame clones, some missing. Its clone listing holds under 200,000 clones. The gene calls are TRBV5-8 and TRBJ1-6; 7 bases agree with TRBD1. Sequenced material: blood. The sequence was obtained from a woman aged 25 to 39 in good health. CDR3 sequence (DNA): TGTGCCAGCAGCTTGGAGGGACAGATCAATTCACCCCTCCACTTT. Translated: CASSLEGQINSPLHF.